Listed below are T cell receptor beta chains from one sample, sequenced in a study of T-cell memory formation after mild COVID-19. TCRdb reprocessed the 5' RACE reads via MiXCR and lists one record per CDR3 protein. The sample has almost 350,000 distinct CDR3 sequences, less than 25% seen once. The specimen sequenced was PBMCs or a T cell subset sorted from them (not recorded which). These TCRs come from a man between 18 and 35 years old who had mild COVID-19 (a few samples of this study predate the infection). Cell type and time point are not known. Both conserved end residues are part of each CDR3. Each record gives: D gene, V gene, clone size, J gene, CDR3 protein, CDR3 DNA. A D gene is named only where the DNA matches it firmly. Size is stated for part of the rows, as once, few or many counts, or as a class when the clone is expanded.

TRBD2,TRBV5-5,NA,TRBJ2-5,CASSLGAGGVETQYF,TGTGCCAGCAGCTTAGGGGCGGGGGGCGTAGAGACCCAGTACTTC
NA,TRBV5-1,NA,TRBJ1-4,CASSGSRQAENEKLFF,TGCGCCAGCAGCGGTAGCCGACAGGCGGAGAATGAAAAACTGTTTTTT
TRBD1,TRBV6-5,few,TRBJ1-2,CASSYPGGGEGYTF,TGTGCCAGCAGTTACCCTGGAGGGGGCGAGGGCTACACCTTC
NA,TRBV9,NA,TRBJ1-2,CASSVAGDGYTF,TGTGCCAGCAGCGTAGCTGGGGATGGCTACACCTTC
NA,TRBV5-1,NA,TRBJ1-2,CASSKEGGNYGYTF,TGCGCCAGCAGCAAGGAGGGCGGAAACTATGGCTACACCTTC
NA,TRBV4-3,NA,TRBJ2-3,CASSQDTVDTQYF,TGCGCCAGCAGCCAAGACACGGTAGATACGCAGTATTTT
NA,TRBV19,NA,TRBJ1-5,CASSRERQPQHF,TGTGCCAGTAGTAGAGAACGCCAGCCCCAGCATTTT
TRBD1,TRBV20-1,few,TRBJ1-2,CSETGGRGYTF,TGCAGTGAGACAGGGGGCCGGGGCTACACCTTC
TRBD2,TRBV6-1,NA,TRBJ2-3,CASSRLAMGVTDTQYF,TGTGCCAGCTCGAGACTAGCGATGGGAGTCACAGATACGCAGTATTTT
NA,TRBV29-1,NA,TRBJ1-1,CSVGPRNTEAFF,TGCAGCGTTGGGCCCAGGAACACTGAAGCTTTCTTT
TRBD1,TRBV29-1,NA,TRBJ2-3,CSVNRDRGPADF,TGCAGCGTAAACCGGGACAGGGGTCCTGCCGATTTT
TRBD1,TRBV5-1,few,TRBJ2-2,CASSPRDRVVSGELFF,TGCGCCAGCAGCCCCCGGGACAGGGTAGTATCCGGGGAGCTGTTTTTT
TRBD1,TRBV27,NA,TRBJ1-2,CASSSRQGGDYGYTF,TGTGCCAGCAGTTCTAGACAGGGGGGGGACTATGGCTACACCTTC
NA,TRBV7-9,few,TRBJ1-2,CASSLWGSPDSYTF,TGTGCCAGCAGCTTATGGGGCTCCCCGGACAGCTACACCTTC
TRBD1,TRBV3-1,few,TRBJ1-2,CASSQGDRAGYTF,TGTGCCAGCAGCCAAGGGGACAGGGCTGGCTACACCTTC
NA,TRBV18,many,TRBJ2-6,CASSPPRSSGANVLTF,TGTGCCAGCTCACCACCGAGGAGCTCTGGGGCCAACGTCCTGACTTTC
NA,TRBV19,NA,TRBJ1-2,CASRVDLNYGYTF,TGTGCCAGTAGAGTCGATTTGAACTATGGCTACACCTTC
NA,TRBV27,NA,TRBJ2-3,CASSLGRGYTDTQYF,TGTGCCAGCAGTTTGGGGCGGGGATACACAGATACGCAGTATTTT
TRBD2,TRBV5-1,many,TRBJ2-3,CASSFGLAGSGDTQYF,TGCGCCAGCAGCTTTGGACTAGCGGGGTCCGGGGATACGCAGTATTTT
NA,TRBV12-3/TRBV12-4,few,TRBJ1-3,CASSLYSSGNTIYF,TGTGCCAGCAGTTTGTATAGCTCTGGAAACACCATATATTTT
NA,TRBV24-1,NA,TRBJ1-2,CATSDSRSPGYGYTF,TGTGCCACCAGTGATTCGAGGAGTCCGGGGTATGGCTACACCTTC
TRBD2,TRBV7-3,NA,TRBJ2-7,CASSFSGGGDPYEQYF,TGTGCCAGCAGCTTCTCCGGCGGGGGGGATCCATACGAGCAGTACTTC
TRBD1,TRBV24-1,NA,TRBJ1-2,CATSDFGGTGSRGYTF,TGTGCCACCAGTGATTTCGGCGGGACAGGGTCGCGGGGCTACACCTTC
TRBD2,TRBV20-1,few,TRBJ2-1,CSASSLTSGAYNEQFF,TGCAGTGCGAGCAGCCTGACTAGCGGGGCCTACAATGAGCAGTTCTTC
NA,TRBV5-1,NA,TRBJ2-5,CASSRDTSQETQYF,TGCGCCAGCAGCCGGGACACATCCCAAGAGACCCAGTACTTC
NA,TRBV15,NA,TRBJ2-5,CATSRDNGKETQYF,TGTGCCACCAGCAGAGACAACGGCAAAGAGACCCAGTACTTC
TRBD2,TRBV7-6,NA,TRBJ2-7,CASSSLAGGLSYEQYF,TGTGCCAGCAGCTCCCTGGCGGGGGGCCTATCCTACGAGCAGTACTTC
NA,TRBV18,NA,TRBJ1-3,CASSQSRTDISGNTIYF,TGTGCCAGCTCACAATCCCGGACCGATATCTCTGGAAACACCATATATTTT
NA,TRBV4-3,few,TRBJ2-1,CASSQGGLDEQFF,TGCGCCAGCAGCCAAGGGGGACTTGATGAGCAGTTCTTC
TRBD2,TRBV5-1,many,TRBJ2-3,CASSLTSDGYTQYF,TGCGCCAGCAGCTTGACTAGCGACGGATATACGCAGTATTTT
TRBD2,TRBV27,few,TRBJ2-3,CASSSAQAGGSTDTQYF,TGTGCCAGCAGTTCCGCTCAAGCGGGGGGTAGCACAGATACGCAGTATTTT
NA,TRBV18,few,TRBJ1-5,CASSRGGDNQPQHF,TGTGCCAGCTCCCGGGGGGGTGACAATCAGCCCCAGCATTTT
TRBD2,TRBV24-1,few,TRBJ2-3,CATRRCGTSGGAEADTQYF,TGTGCCACCAGGCGATGCGGGACTAGCGGGGGGGCAGAGGCAGATACGCAGTATTTT
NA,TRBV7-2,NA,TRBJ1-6,CASSQESEENNSPLHF,TGTGCCAGCAGCCAGGAGTCCGAGGAAAATAATTCACCCCTCCACTTT
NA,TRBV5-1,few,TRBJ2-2,CASSLAGTTGELFF,TGCGCCAGCAGCTTGGCCGGGACCACCGGGGAGCTGTTTTTT
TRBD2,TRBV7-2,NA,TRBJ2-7,CASSGGGSYEQYF,TGTGCCAGCAGCGGGGGGGGGTCCTACGAGCAGTACTTC
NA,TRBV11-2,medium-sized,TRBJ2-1,CASSLLSPEYYNEQFF,TGTGCCAGCAGCTTATTGTCCCCGGAGTACTACAATGAGCAGTTCTTC
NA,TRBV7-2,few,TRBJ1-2,CASSTNSYYGYTF,TGTGCCAGCAGCACGAACAGCTACTATGGCTACACCTTC
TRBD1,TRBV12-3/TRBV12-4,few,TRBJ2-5,CASSPGQAKETQYF,TGTGCCAGCAGTCCCGGACAGGCCAAGGAGACCCAGTACTTC
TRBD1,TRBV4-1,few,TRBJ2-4,CASSQQARQGVIQYF,TGCGCCAGCAGCCAGCAAGCGCGGCAGGGGGTCATTCAGTACTTC
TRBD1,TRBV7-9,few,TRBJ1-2,CASSAGGLGYTF,TGTGCCAGCTCCGCAGGGGGTCTTGGCTACACCTTC
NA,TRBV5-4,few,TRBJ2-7,CASSSMDRPYEQYF,TGTGCCAGCAGCTCGATGGACAGACCCTACGAGCAGTACTTC
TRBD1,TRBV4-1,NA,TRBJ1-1,CASSQDVAGGRVWAFF,TGCGCCAGCAGCCAAGACGTTGCAGGGGGCAGGGTCTGGGCTTTCTTT
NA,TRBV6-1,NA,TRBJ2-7,CASSDIGLTYEQYF,TGTGCCAGCAGCGACATCGGCCTGACGTACGAGCAGTACTTC
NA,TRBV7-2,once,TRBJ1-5,CASSQDSRAAQPQHF,TGTGCCAGCAGCCAAGACTCCAGGGCGGCTCAGCCCCAGCATTTT
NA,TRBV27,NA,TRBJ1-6,CASRVGTVNSPLHF,TGTGCCAGCAGGGTAGGGACCGTGAATTCACCCCTCCACTTT
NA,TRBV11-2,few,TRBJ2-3,CASSARPGDTQYF,TGTGCCAGCAGCGCACGACCCGGGGATACGCAGTATTTT
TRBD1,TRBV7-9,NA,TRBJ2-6,CASSDRTGFNVLTF,TGTGCCAGCAGCGATCGGACAGGGTTCAACGTCCTGACTTTC
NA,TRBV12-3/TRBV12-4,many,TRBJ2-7,CASSPRGYEQYF,TGTGCCAGCAGCCCCCGCGGCTACGAGCAGTACTTC
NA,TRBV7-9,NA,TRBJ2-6,CASSLMQSGANVLTF,TGTGCCAGCAGCTTAATGCAATCTGGGGCCAACGTCCTGACTTTC
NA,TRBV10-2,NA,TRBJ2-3,CASLSTDSTDTQYF,TGCGCCAGCTTGAGCACGGACAGCACAGATACGCAGTATTTT
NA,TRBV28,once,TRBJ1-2,CASSLYPKDGYTF,TGTGCCAGCAGTTTGTACCCCAAAGATGGCTACACCTTC
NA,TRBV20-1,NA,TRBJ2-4,CSARAPPRKLAKNIQYF,TGCAGTGCTAGAGCCCCGCCGCGCAAGCTAGCCAAAAACATTCAGTACTTC
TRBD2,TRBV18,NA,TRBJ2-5,CASSLGLAGVRKETQYF,TGTGCCAGCTCGCTTGGACTAGCGGGGGTGCGAAAAGAGACCCAGTACTTC
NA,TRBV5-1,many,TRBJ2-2,CASSLGDRDTGELFF,TGCGCCAGCAGCTTGGGGGACCGAGACACCGGGGAGCTGTTTTTT
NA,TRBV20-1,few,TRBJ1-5,CSARQGPNQPQHF,TGCAGTGCTAGACAGGGGCCGAATCAGCCCCAGCATTTT
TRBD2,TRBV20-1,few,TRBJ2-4,CSASRLAGGLGNIQYF,TGCAGTGCTAGTAGGCTAGCGGGGGGGCTGGGAAACATTCAGTACTTC
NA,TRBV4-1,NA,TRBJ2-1,CASTPEKGGHNEQFF,TGCGCCAGCACCCCGGAGAAGGGGGGCCACAATGAGCAGTTCTTC